This paragraph reports one T cell receptor (beta chain). Antigen unknown. PCR was performed using 60 Vbeta and 13 Jbeta primers. Libraries were prepared by immunoSEQ multiplex PCR; TCRdb keeps only in-frame clonotypes and omits some of them. The sample has about 140,000 clones; roughly 77% are singletons. The data were obtained in a study of cytomegalovirus exposure and HLA in healthy donors. Findings and limits, study-wide: Confirmation in vitro established that a few CMV-associated chains were specific for CMV antigens.

CDR3 length equals 14 residues. The V end lost 8 bases, the J end lost 8 bases, and 22 bases lay between the germline ends. Germline V lookup: CDR1 MNHEY, CDR2 SMNVEV (reference sequence). V gene TRBV27 combines with J gene TRBJ2-7; the D gene is possibly TRBD1 (6 bases). This receptor was identified in a man aged 18 to 30 in good health and CMV-seropositive. What was sequenced was PBMCs. The CDR3: CASGIQGIPRKQYF. As DNA, the CDR3 is TGTGCCAGCGGTATACAGGGCATACCTCGGAAGCAGTACTTC.